This TCR beta chain emerged from a study of CD8+ T cells in alopecia areata. Whole-study results and caveats: Many expanded lesional clones stayed in scalp and blood while on tofacitinib.

A word on this clone: Its specificity is not known.

Treatment indicated: oral pan-JAK inhibitor, 5-10 mg twice daily. Reverse transcribed after extraction, RNA yielded cDNA as the sequencing template. The method was immunoSEQ multiplex PCR; TCRdb's version includes in-frame clones alone and lacks a portion of them. Here the sample spans some 96,000 clones, approximately 60% being singletons. V gave up 2 bases and J gave up 7 bases, with 13 bases separating them. There are 14 residues in the CDR3. Germline CDR1 and CDR2: SGHDT and YYEEEE. The specimen comprised CD8+ T cells sorted from blood, sampled at week 4, from a patient treated with tofacitinib. This sequence joins TRBV5-6 and TRBJ2-1; tentative D call: TRBD1 (5 bases). This TCR derives from a human donor with alopecia areata. CDR3 in DNA: TGTGCCAGCAGCTTAGGTGGGGCACGGAATGAGCAGTTCTTC. Translated, it gives CASSLGGARNEQFF.